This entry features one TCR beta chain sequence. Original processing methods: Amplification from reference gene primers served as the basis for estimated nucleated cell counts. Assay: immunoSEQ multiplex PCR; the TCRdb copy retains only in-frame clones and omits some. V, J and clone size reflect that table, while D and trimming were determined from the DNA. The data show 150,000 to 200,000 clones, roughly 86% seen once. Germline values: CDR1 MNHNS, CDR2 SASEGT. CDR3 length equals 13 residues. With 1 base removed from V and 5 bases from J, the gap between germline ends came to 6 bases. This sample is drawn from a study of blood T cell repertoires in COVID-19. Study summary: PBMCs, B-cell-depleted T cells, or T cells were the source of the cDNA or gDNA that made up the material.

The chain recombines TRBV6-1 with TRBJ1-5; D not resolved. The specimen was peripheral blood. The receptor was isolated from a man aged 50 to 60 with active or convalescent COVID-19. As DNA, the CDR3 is TGTGCCAGCAGTGAAGTGGGCTATCAGCCCCAGCATTTT. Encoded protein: CASSEVGYQPQHF.